This T cell receptor beta chain is drawn from a study of T cells in Graves' hyperthyroidism and ophthalmopathy. In its sample, this clonotype was seen a few times. Germline-derived CDR1 and CDR2 are SQVTM and ANQGSEA. The V segment lost 5 bases and the J segment 8 bases; nucleotides outside the gene matches: 5. The CDR3 totals 11 residues. TCR beta CDR3 regions were amplified from RNA transcripts. The HTBI primer set served for first-round RT-PCR of the TCR CDR3. TCRdb redid the calling of the multiplex PCR reads with MiXCR, one entry per CDR3 protein. The sample carries around 290,000 distinct CDR3 sequences, over 15% recorded once.

This TCR was sampled from a woman aged 60 to 75 with Graves' ophthalmopathy. What was sequenced was blood. The chain has TRBV29-1 and TRBJ1-1; 7 nucleotides align to TRBD1. CDR3 amino acids: CSVSGGLEAFF. CDR3 DNA: TGCAGCGTTTCAGGGGGTTTGGAAGCTTTCTTT.